This T cell receptor beta chain is from a study of control samples from healthy donors and cancer patients. Here immunoSEQ multiplex PCR was the method, and the copy in TCRdb shows in-frame clones only, minus some. The sample has 400,000 to 500,000 clones; around nine tenths are singletons. The V gene lost 4 bases and the J gene lost 1 base, with 19 bases spanning the gap. This CDR3 spans 17 amino acids. Germline CDR1 SGHTS, CDR2 YDEGEE. The sequence was obtained from a man in his forties with head and neck cancer. The chain is built from TRBV5-8 and TRBJ2-3, with D hard to call. The sample comprised PBMCs. CDR3: CASSAARGGYGTDTQYF. CDR3 bases: TGTGCCAGCAGCGCGGCCCGTGGTGGGTATGGCACAGATACGCAGTATTTT.